This T cell receptor (beta chain) was profiled in a study of CD8+ T cells in alopecia areata. Study overall: Treated patients took oral tofacitinib at 5 to 10 mg twice daily. Tofacitinib therapy took 6 to 18 months; 6 months off drug came after.

CDR1 is GTSNPN, CDR2 SVGIG, per germline (reference sequence). The V and J ends lost 6 bases and 0 bases respectively, with 9 bases between them. The CDR3 length is 12 residues. This clone showed up just a few times. The antigen is unknown. cDNA reverse transcribed from extracted RNA served as the sequencing template. The method was immunoSEQ multiplex PCR; TCRdb's version includes in-frame clones alone and lacks a portion of them. The sample records around 98,000 clones, around 44% being singletons. Points from the study as a whole: Affected lesional scalp, above all in alopecia totalis/universalis, was more clonal than normal scalp.

Sequences were obtained from CD4+ T cells sorted from blood. This chain connects TRBV30 to TRBJ2-7; a weak D match, TRBD1 (5 bases). The TCR sequence derives from a human donor with alopecia areata. CDR3 coding DNA: TGTGCCTGTTGGGGCGCCTCCTACGAGCAGTACTTC. Its translation is CACWGASYEQYF. The full variable domain, in which reference TRBV30 and TRBJ2-7 provide the parts outside the CDR3, is SQTIHQWPATLVQPVGSPLSLECTVEGTSNPNLYWYRQAAGRGLQLLFYSVGIGQISSEVPQNLSASRPQDRQFILSSKKLLLSDSGFYLCACWGASYEQYFGPGTRLTVT.